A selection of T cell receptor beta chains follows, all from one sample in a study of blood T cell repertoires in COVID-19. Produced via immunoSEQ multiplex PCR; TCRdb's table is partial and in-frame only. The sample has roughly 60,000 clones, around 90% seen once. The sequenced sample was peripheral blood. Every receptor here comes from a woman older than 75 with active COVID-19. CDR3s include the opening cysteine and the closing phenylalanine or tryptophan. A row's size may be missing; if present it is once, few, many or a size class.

CDR3aa: CASSDEGGRTDTQYF; j_gene: TRBJ2-3; abundance: .; v_gene: TRBV2
CDR3aa: CASSQDPDRAYPQHF; j_gene: TRBJ1-5; abundance: few; v_gene: TRBV4-1
CDR3aa: CASSFLLVTDTQYF; j_gene: TRBJ2-3; abundance: .; v_gene: TRBV7-2
CDR3aa: CASSPPSGSHNEQFF; j_gene: TRBJ2-1; abundance: .; v_gene: TRBV28
CDR3aa: CASSPEGQILDGGEAFF; j_gene: TRBJ1-1; abundance: .; v_gene: TRBV5-1
CDR3aa: CASSGETRVNTEAFF; j_gene: TRBJ1-1; abundance: .; v_gene: TRBV28
CDR3aa: CASSVRTRQQETQYF; j_gene: TRBJ2-5; abundance: once; v_gene: TRBV19
CDR3aa: CASSQDRGGETQYF; j_gene: TRBJ2-5; abundance: .; v_gene: TRBV6-5
CDR3aa: CASSLDRGSTDTQYF; j_gene: TRBJ2-3; abundance: .; v_gene: TRBV5-4
CDR3aa: CASSRYRQAGADTQYF; j_gene: TRBJ2-3; abundance: .; v_gene: TRBV19
CDR3aa: CASSLGVGENYGYTF; j_gene: TRBJ1-2; abundance: .; v_gene: TRBV7-6
CDR3aa: CASSATGTGSYGYTF; j_gene: TRBJ1-2; abundance: .; v_gene: TRBV5-4
CDR3aa: CAWNPGLASNEQFF; j_gene: TRBJ2-1; abundance: .; v_gene: TRBV30
CDR3aa: CATSDTTGTSDTDTQYF; j_gene: TRBJ2-3; abundance: once; v_gene: TRBV24-1
CDR3aa: CASSLDNEQFF; j_gene: TRBJ2-1; abundance: .; v_gene: TRBV5-6
CDR3aa: CASSLLFGGTGELFF; j_gene: TRBJ2-2; abundance: .; v_gene: TRBV7-8
CDR3aa: CASSLVDSQETQYF; j_gene: TRBJ2-5; abundance: .; v_gene: TRBV28
CDR3aa: CASSLRLGLAGGRGETQYF; j_gene: TRBJ2-5; abundance: .; v_gene: TRBV3-1/TRBV3-2
CDR3aa: CASSISGRVWYGYTF; j_gene: TRBJ1-2; abundance: .; v_gene: TRBV19
CDR3aa: CASSFGSSYEQYF; j_gene: TRBJ2-7; abundance: .; v_gene: TRBV7-2
CDR3aa: CASSPLILSTDTQYF; j_gene: TRBJ2-3; abundance: once; v_gene: TRBV4-1
CDR3aa: CASSDARDTNSYEQYF; j_gene: TRBJ2-7; abundance: .; v_gene: TRBV10-1
CDR3aa: CASSPAGAYNEQFF; j_gene: TRBJ2-1; abundance: .; v_gene: TRBV18